This T cell receptor beta chain originates from a study of shared clonotypes between healthy human individuals. Across several immunoSEQ plates, the genomic DNA of each subset was split evenly. TCRdb's copy holds only in-frame clones and misses some; the assay was immunoSEQ multiplex PCR. Found here are roughly 2 million clones, about 94% of them singletons; the top ten hold over 0.1%. Details on this clone: The antigen remains unidentified.

Study results and caveats: It was expected that sequencing depth would affect clonotype sharing among donors. The study's rarefaction showed incomplete sorted-subset sequencing despite large depth.

The CDR3 contains 15 residues. Trimming cost V 3 bases and J 4 bases, with 12 bases left between them. Germline CDR1 and CDR2: MNHNS and SASEGT. Adult Caucasians living in Nashville, Tennessee made up all of the donors. The genes are TRBV6-1 and TRBJ2-2; weak D call: TRBD2 (5 bases). This TCR came from a man younger than 30 in good health. Material: naive CD4+ T cells sorted from blood. Sample subset: CD45RA+ positively selected. CDR3 bases: TGTGCCAGCAGTGAGCGCCCTCGGGGCACCGGGGAGCTGTTTTTT. This translates into CASSERPRGTGELFF.